This T cell receptor (beta chain) was recorded in a study of blood T cell repertoires in COVID-19. The overall study: From the United States, Italy and Spain came samples of acute and convalescent COVID-19. Sample material is recorded as cDNA or gDNA derived from T cells, B-cell-depleted T cells, or PBMCs.

Germline CDR1 and CDR2: SGHNT and YYREEE (reference sequence). The CDR3 covers 13 residues. V shed 4 bases and J 7 bases; nucleotides not matched to a gene: 4. Original methodology: Reference gene primer amplification in the assay estimated nucleated cell counts. Using immunoSEQ multiplex PCR, the repertoire was profiled, and TCRdb retains in-frame clones only, with some absent. V, J and clone size reflect that table, while D and trimming were determined from the DNA. The sample has approximately 290,000 clones, around 90% seen once. This receptor was obtained from a man between 18 and 35 years old with active or convalescent COVID-19. Sequenced sample: peripheral blood. The chain couples TRBV5-4 to TRBJ1-4; TRBD1 agrees at 7 bases. In DNA form, the CDR3 reads TGTGCCAGCAGCCGAGGGGGCGGTGAAAAACTGTTTTTT. This gives the protein CASSRGGGEKLFF.